This T cell receptor beta chain was recovered during a study of blood T cell repertoires in COVID-19. Study context: The United States, Italy and Spain provided the acute and convalescent COVID-19 samples. In each case, the material was cDNA or gDNA derived from T cells, B-cell-depleted T cells, or PBMCs.

The CDR3 contains 13 residues. Looked up from germline, CDR1 is MGHRA and CDR2 is YSYEKL. V lost 7 bases, J lost 7 bases, and 14 bases lay in between. In the study's own analysis: By means of reference gene primer amplification, nucleated cell counts were estimated. The repertoire was sequenced with immunoSEQ multiplex PCR; TCRdb's copy has only in-frame clones and lacks some. That table furnishes V, J and clone size, whereas the DNA furnished D and trimming. Seen here are some 100,000 clones, approximately 90% observed once, and the top ten hold 0.97%. This rearrangement joins TRBV4-1 to TRBJ2-1, with D possibly TRBD1 on 5 matching bases. The clonotype originates from a man aged 55 to 70 with acute or convalescent COVID-19. The sequencing input was peripheral blood. CDR3 sequence: CASTGKDYNEQFF. The CDR3 DNA follows: TGCGCCAGCACAGGGAAGGATTATAATGAGCAGTTCTTC.